A single sample is the source of the 26 T cell receptor beta chains below, sequenced in a study of beta chain features in type 1 diabetes. General observations from the study: There was a moderate but significant shortening of TCRB CDR3s in all four CD4+ subsets of Type 1 diabetes patients.

The authors reverse transcribed all of the isolated RNA, so sequencing captured expressed TCRB transcripts. Method: immunoSEQ multiplex PCR; TCRdb's copy keeps in-frame clones and lacks some. The sample carries 150,000 to 200,000 clones, about 8.3% recorded once. These receptors' targets are unknown. The sample consisted of central memory CD4+ T cells from blood. The source of these receptors is a woman aged 18 to 35 with type 1 diabetes.

This clone was observed many times. The V gene is TRBV2, the J gene TRBJ1-1; TRBD1 is a possible D gene (5 bases). V was cut by 6 bases and J by 6 bases, with 14 bases left in between. Germline-derived CDR1 and CDR2 are SNHLY and FYNNEI. This CDR3 spans 13 amino acids. The CDR3 sequence is CASSDSTYAEAFF. The CDR3 region has the DNA TGTGCCAGCAGCGACAGTACATACGCTGAAGCTTTCTTT. Together with reference TRBV2 and TRBJ1-1, the CDR3 gives the full variable domain: EPEVTQTPSHQVTQMGQEVILRCVPISNHLYFYWYRQILGQKVEFLVSFYNNEISEKSEIFDDQFSVERPDGSNFTLKIRSTKLEDSAMYFCASSDSTYAEAFFGQGTRLTVV.

The chain carries TRBV7-9 and TRBJ2-1; 11 positions match TRBD1. The V gene end was trimmed by 5 bases and the J gene end by 9 bases; junction bases not matched to a gene: 12. CDR1 is SEHNR and CDR2 is FQNEAQ in the germline V gene (reference sequence). This CDR3 region has 16 residues. The CDR3 coding sequence is TGTGCCAGCAGCCCCAGTCTGGACAGGGGGCTCGGTGAGCAGTTCTTC. Encoded protein: CASSPSLDRGLGEQFF.

CDR3 in amino acids: CASRVVEPTYEQYF. The CDR3, as DNA: TGTGCCAGCAGAGTAGTGGAGCCGACCTACGAGCAGTACTTC. This chain links TRBV2 with TRBJ2-7; D is ambiguous. V was trimmed by 6 bases and J by 2 bases, leaving 14 bases between them. CDR3 length: 14 amino acids. CDR1 is SNHLY, CDR2 FYNNEI, per germline.

This clone has just a few counts. The chain combines TRBV5-1 with TRBJ1-2; D perhaps matches TRBD1 (6 bases). V was pared by 4 bases and J by 6 bases, with 13 bases between. The CDR3 length is 13 residues. Germline loops: CDR1 SGHRS, CDR2 YFSETQ. CDR3 sequence: CASSQGIGDGYTF. The CDR3, as DNA: TGCGCCAGCAGCCAGGGGATTGGGGATGGCTACACCTTC.

There are a few counts of this clone. This rearrangement joins TRBV7-2 to TRBJ1-6, with D perhaps TRBD1 (5 bases). Trimming pared 6 bases from V and 14 bases from J, leaving 23 bases between. CDR1 and CDR2 (germline): SGHTA, FQGNSA. The CDR3 sequence is 15 residues long. The CDR3 here is CASSQDLAQGLTLHF. CDR3 DNA sequence: TGTGCCAGCAGTCAAGATTTAGCCCAGGGCTTAACCCTCCACTTT.

The chain combines TRBV19 with TRBJ2-2, with D possibly being TRBD2 (7 bases). Per the germline V gene, CDR1 is LNHDA and CDR2 is SQIVND (reference sequence). This CDR3 has 14 residues. Trimming took off 11 bases at V and 4 bases at J, with 17 bases between the two ends. The CDR3 DNA is TGTGCCGGGAGGGACAATCATTTCACCGGGGAGCTGTTTTTT. Its translation: CAGRDNHFTGELFF.

This chain connects TRBV5-4 to TRBJ1-2, with a possible D match to TRBD1 (5 bases). Trimming took off 4 bases at V and 2 bases at J, with 12 bases between the two ends. This CDR3 has 14 residues. Germline V gene lookup returns CDR1 SGHNT and CDR2 YYREEE (reference sequence). CDR3 sequence: CASSPGGANYGYTF. CDR3 coding DNA: TGTGCCAGCAGCCCGGGTGGGGCAAACTATGGCTACACCTTC.

This clone was detected many times. Other DNA sequences in this specimen translate into the identical CDR3. The chain links TRBV28 to TRBJ2-7, with D uncertain. Germline CDR1 reads MDHEN; CDR2 reads SYDVKM. Trimming removed 6 bases at V and 3 bases at J, with 9 bases between. This CDR3 comprises 12 residues. CDR3 sequence: CASRKTGYEQYF. The CDR3 coding sequence is TGTGCCAGCAGGAAGACTGGCTACGAGCAGTACTTC.

V usage is TRBV6-6 and J usage is TRBJ1-1, with D unclear. Germline lookup yields CDR1 MNHNY and CDR2 SVGAGI (reference sequence). This CDR3 region has 12 residues. Trimming removed 10 bases at V and 4 bases at J, with 13 bases between. For the CDR3, the DNA is TGTGCCACCGAGGTACGCGGCACTGAAGCTTTCTTT. Translated, it gives CATEVRGTEAFF.

V and J are TRBV5-4 and TRBJ2-1, with TRBD1 as a possible D gene (6 bases). The CDR3 extends over 15 amino acids. Trimming stripped 3 bases from V and 8 bases from J, with 18 bases between. The germline gives CDR1 SGHNT, CDR2 YYREEE (reference sequence). The CDR3 protein is CASSSSGAFIHEQFF. DNA for the CDR3: TGTGCCAGCAGCTCCTCAGGGGCCTTCATCCATGAGCAGTTCTTC.

This clone was observed a few times. This chain links TRBV6-5 with TRBJ2-5; 8 bases are shared with TRBD1. The germline V gene has CDR1 MNHEY and CDR2 SVGAGI. The CDR3 is 13 residues long. V lost 6 bases to trimming and J lost 5 bases; unmatched junction nucleotides: 5. CDR3 DNA: TGTGCCAGCAGAACAGGGGGTCAGGAGACCCAGTACTTC. It specifies CASRTGGQETQYF.

V gene TRBV4-1 combines with J gene TRBJ2-7; TRBD2 aligns across 9 bases. Germline V CDR1 and CDR2: MGHRA, YSYEKL. This CDR3 has 16 amino acids. J was trimmed by 3 bases and V by 0 bases; bases with no gene match: 6. CDR3 sequence reads: CASSQDLWREGYEQYF. Written as DNA, the CDR3 is TGCGCCAGCAGCCAAGACCTATGGCGGGAGGGCTACGAGCAGTACTTC.

This clone was seen a few times. V gene TRBV28 combines with J gene TRBJ2-7; no definite D call. Germline CDR1 MDHEN, CDR2 SYDVKM. The CDR3 has 11 residues. V shed 6 bases and J shed 0 bases, with 3 bases lying between them. DNA for the CDR3: TGTGCCAGCAGCCGCTCCTACGAGCAGTACTTC. Amino acids: CASSRSYEQYF.

This clone has only a few counts. The gene calls are TRBV20-1 and TRBJ2-5; TRBD1 aligns across 7 bases. Trimming at V came to 6 bases and at J to 5 bases, leaving 3 bases not matched to a gene. Germline V gives CDR1 DFQATT, CDR2 SNEGSKA (reference sequence). This CDR3 comprises 11 residues. The chain's CDR3 is CSARGPETQYF. CDR3 DNA sequence: TGCAGTGCAAGGGGGCCGGAGACCCAGTACTTC.

This clone was recorded a few times. The rearrangement joins TRBV6-5 to TRBJ1-2, with 11 nucleotides matching TRBD1. The CDR3 contains 14 residues. Germline lookup yields CDR1 MNHEY and CDR2 SVGAGI. J gave up 4 bases and V 6 bases, and 4 bases lay outside the gene matches. CDR3 loop: CASRTGTGGYGYTF. The CDR3 coding sequence is TGTGCCAGCAGAACCGGGACAGGGGGCTATGGCTACACCTTC.

There are a few counts of this clone. The chain joins TRBV5-1 to TRBJ1-4; 7 bases match TRBD1. V lost 8 bases, J lost 5 bases, and 6 bases stayed unmatched. The CDR3 covers 13 residues. Germline CDR1 SGHRS, CDR2 YFSETQ. In DNA, the CDR3 is TGCGCCAGTAACCGGGACAGAAATGAAAAACTGTTTTTT. This codes for CASNRDRNEKLFF. Together with reference TRBV5-1 and TRBJ1-4, the CDR3 gives the full variable domain: KAGVTQTPRYLIKTRGQQVTLSCSPISGHRSVSWYQQTPGQGLQFLFEYFSETQRNKGNFPGRFSGRQFSNSRSEMNVSTLELGDSALYLCASNRDRNEKLFFGSGTQLSVL.

The chain employs TRBV6-5 and TRBJ1-1; D ambiguous. Deletions cut 5 bases from V and 2 bases from J, with 15 bases between. CDR1 and CDR2 from the germline V gene are MNHEY and SVGAGI. This CDR3 region has 15 residues. The CDR3 nucleotides read TGTGCCAGCAGTGTGCCCGACGGAGTTAACACTGAAGCTTTCTTT. This gives the protein CASSVPDGVNTEAFF.

This chain links TRBV6-1 with TRBJ1-1; the match to TRBD1 covers 8 bases. CDR1 and CDR2 (germline): MNHNS, SASEGT. The CDR3 runs 11 residues. J lost 10 bases, V lost 3 bases, and 1 base had no gene match. In DNA, the CDR3 is TGTGCCAGCAGTGACAGGGGGCGAGCTTTCTTT. Protein sequence: CASSDRGRAFF.

This sequence joins TRBV7-2 and TRBJ1-4, with 8 bases identical to TRBD1. The V and J ends lost 5 bases and 6 bases, in that order; junction bases with no gene match: 8. The CDR3 sequence is 15 residues long. Germline loops: CDR1 SGHTA, CDR2 FQGNSA. CDR3 sequence: CASSRQGSHDEKLFF. The CDR3 DNA reads TGTGCCAGCAGCAGACAGGGGAGTCATGATGAAAAACTGTTTTTT.

The CDR3 DNA reads TGTGCCAGCACCCGGGAGGGACGGAACACTGAAGCTTTCTTT. Translating it yields CASTREGRNTEAFF. J is TRBJ1-1 and V is TRBV6-6; a weak D match, TRBD1 (5 bases). The CDR3 is made up of 14 amino acids. V was shortened by 7 bases and J by 1 base, with 13 bases between the two germline ends. Germline V CDR1 and CDR2: MNHNY, SVGAGI (reference sequence).

The V gene is TRBV6-5, the J gene TRBJ1-6; D perhaps matches TRBD1 (5 bases). The CDR3 consists of 16 residues. The germline V gene encodes CDR1 MNHEY and CDR2 SVGAGI. V gave up 4 bases and J gave up 7 bases, with 17 bases separating them. The CDR3, as DNA: TGTGCCAGCAGTTCTTTGGGGGGACGGATAAATTCACCCCTCCACTTT. Protein: CASSSLGGRINSPLHF.

The chain carries TRBV7-2 and TRBJ2-7, with 10 bases matching TRBD2. V lost 4 bases to trimming and J lost 2 bases; unmatched junction nucleotides: 8. CDR1 SGHTA and CDR2 FQGNSA come from the germline V gene. The CDR3 covers 16 residues. CDR3 in DNA: TGTGCCAGCAGCTCTTACCCAGCGGGAGGGCCCTACGAGCAGTACTTC. Translating gives CASSSYPAGGPYEQYF.

This clone was counted between two and nine times. The chain combines TRBV5-4 with TRBJ2-1; the D is unclear. This CDR3 is built from 13 residues. The V end lost 0 bases, the J end lost 4 bases, and 5 bases lay between the germline ends. Germline V gives CDR1 SGHNT, CDR2 YYREEE (reference sequence). CDR3 sequence: CASSLVTYNEQFF. The CDR3 DNA follows: TGTGCCAGCAGCTTGGTGACATACAATGAGCAGTTCTTC.

The rearrangement uses TRBV5-1 and TRBJ1-4, with 7 positions matching TRBD1. The V segment lost 0 bases and the J segment 5 bases; nucleotides outside the gene matches: 4. Germline V gives CDR1 SGHRS, CDR2 YFSETQ. The CDR3 extends over 15 amino acids. CDR3 bases: TGCGCCAGCAGCTTGGCGGGACAGAGCAATGAAAAACTGTTTTTT. Translating it yields CASSLAGQSNEKLFF.

This clone was detected a few times. The chain combines TRBV5-6 with TRBJ2-7, with D perhaps TRBD1 (5 bases). Trimming left V 0 bases short and J 2 bases short, with 12 bases between. Germline CDR1 is SGHDT and CDR2 is YYEEEE. This CDR3 contains 15 residues. CDR3 amino acids: CASSLVQGPTYEQYF. CDR3 DNA sequence: TGTGCCAGCAGCTTGGTCCAGGGCCCAACCTACGAGCAGTACTTC. The full variable domain, rest sourced from reference TRBV5-6 and TRBJ2-7, is DAGVTQSPTHLIKTRGQQVTLRCSPKSGHDTVSWYQQALGQGPQFIFQYYEEEERQRGNFPDRFSGHQFPNYSSELNVNALLLGDSALYLCASSLVQGPTYEQYFGPGTRLTVT.

The V call is TRBV30, the J call TRBJ1-1, with a weak D call TRBD1 (6 bases). This CDR3 is 16 amino acids long. Trimming pared 3 bases from V and 0 bases from J, leaving 17 bases between. Germline CDR1 GTSNPN, CDR2 SVGIG (reference sequence). The chain's CDR3 is CAWRDGYRAMNTEAFF. In DNA, the CDR3 is TGTGCCTGGAGAGACGGATACAGGGCCATGAACACTGAAGCTTTCTTT.